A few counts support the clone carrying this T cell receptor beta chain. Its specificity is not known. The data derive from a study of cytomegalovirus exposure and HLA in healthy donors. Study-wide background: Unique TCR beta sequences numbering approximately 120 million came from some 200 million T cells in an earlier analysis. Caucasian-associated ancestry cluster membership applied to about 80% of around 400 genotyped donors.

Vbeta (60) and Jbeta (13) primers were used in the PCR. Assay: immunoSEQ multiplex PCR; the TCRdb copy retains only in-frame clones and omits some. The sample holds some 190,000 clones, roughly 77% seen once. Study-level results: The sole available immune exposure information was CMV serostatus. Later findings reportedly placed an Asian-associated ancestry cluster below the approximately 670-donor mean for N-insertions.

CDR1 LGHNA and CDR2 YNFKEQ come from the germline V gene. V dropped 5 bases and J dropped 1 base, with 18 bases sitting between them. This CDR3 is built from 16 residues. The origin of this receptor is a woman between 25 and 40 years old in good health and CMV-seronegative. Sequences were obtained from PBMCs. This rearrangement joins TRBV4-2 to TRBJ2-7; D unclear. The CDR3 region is CASSLDTANPSYEQYF. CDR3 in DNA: TGTGCCAGCAGCTTGGATACAGCTAACCCTTCCTACGAGCAGTACTTC.